The 27 T cell receptor beta chains below were found in one sample sequenced in a study of T cell responses to AZD1222 COVID-19 vaccine. Here immunoSEQ multiplex PCR was the method, and the copy in TCRdb shows in-frame clones only, minus some. This table has about 110,000 clones, around 87% appearing once. This specimen consisted of peripheral blood, obtained on day 0 of AZD1222 vaccination. Receptors were obtained from an adult in good health.

The sample holds one count of this clone. The rearrangement uses TRBV19 and TRBJ1-4; unclear D gene. Trimming took 5 bases from V and 7 from J, leaving 11 bases between them. Germline V gene sequence: CDR1 LNHDA, CDR2 SQIVND (reference sequence). This CDR3 has 13 residues. CDR3 coding DNA: TGTGCCAGTAGTGGGAGCAGATCTGAAAAACTGTTTTTT. Amino acid sequence: CASSGSRSEKLFF.

The rearrangement uses TRBV7-2 and TRBJ2-7; 16 bases align to TRBD2. Germline CDR1 SGHTA, CDR2 FQGNSA. The ends lost 4 bases at V and 4 bases at J; junction bases unmatched: 13. CDR3 size: 19 residues. The CDR3 nucleotides are TGTGCCAGCAGCTCCCGGGGACTAGCGGGAGGGATGTTTACTTACGAGCAGTACTTC. It codes for CASSSRGLAGGMFTYEQYF.

This sequence joins TRBV4-2 and TRBJ1-2, with D possibly being TRBD1 (6 bases). The V gene's germline CDR1 is LGHNA and CDR2 YNFKEQ. This CDR3 contains 15 residues. Between the trimmed V and J ends, which lost 0 bases and 8 bases, there was a span of 16 bases. The CDR3 sequence is CASSQDLGAVTGYTF. CDR3 nucleotide sequence: TGTGCCAGCAGCCAAGATCTGGGGGCTGTAACCGGCTACACCTTC.

The CDR3 protein is CASSLASVADTQYF. The CDR3, as DNA: TGTGCCAGCAGCTTAGCGTCTGTGGCAGATACGCAGTATTTT. The V gene is TRBV7-9, the J gene TRBJ2-3, with unresolved D. The CDR3 consists of 14 residues. Germline V lookup: CDR1 SEHNR, CDR2 FQNEAQ (reference sequence). The V and J ends lost 0 bases and 4 bases respectively, with 8 bases between them. Filled out from reference TRBV7-9 and TRBJ2-3, the complete variable domain reads DTGVSQNPRHKITKRGQNVTFRCDPISEHNRLYWYRQTLGQGPEFLTYFQNEAQLEKSRLLSDRFSAERPKGSFSTLEIQRTEQGDSAMYLCASSLASVADTQYFGPGTRLTVL.

The chain couples TRBV27 to TRBJ2-2; D unclear. Deletions cut 8 bases from V and 7 bases from J, with 14 bases between. The CDR3 spans 13 residues. Per the germline V gene, CDR1 is MNHEY and CDR2 is SMNVEV (reference sequence). The CDR3 DNA sequence: TGTGCCAGCGGCAAGAGTTTCATCGGGGAGCTGTTTTTT. Translated, it gives CASGKSFIGELFF.

The chain carries TRBV27 and TRBJ2-2, with 9 bases fitting TRBD1. V lost 2 bases and J lost 3; bases outside the gene matches: 10. Germline lookup yields CDR1 MNHEY and CDR2 SMNVEV (reference sequence). The CDR3 contains 18 residues. In DNA, the CDR3 is TGTGCCAGCAGTTTAAAACTACAGGGGGCATCCGACACCGGGGAGCTGTTTTTT. It yields the protein CASSLKLQGASDTGELFF.

The CDR3 protein is CASSMWEGIFGGYTF. The CDR3 coding sequence is TGTGCCAGCAGCATGTGGGAGGGGATTTTCGGAGGCTACACCTTC. The chain uses TRBV21-1 and TRBJ1-2. TRBV21-1 is marked as a pseudogene. CDR3 length: 15 amino acids.

The genes are TRBV7-6 and TRBJ2-7; 7 bases match TRBD2. CDR1 and CDR2 from the germline V gene are SGHVS and FNYEAQ. Trimming took 2 bases from V and 3 from J; bases not matched to a gene: 10. The length of the CDR3 is 16 residues. CDR3: CASSLFTAGTFYEQYF. CDR3 DNA: TGTGCCAGCAGCTTATTCACAGCGGGGACCTTCTACGAGCAGTACTTC. Looking up the rest from reference TRBV7-6 and TRBJ2-7 gives the full variable domain: GAGVSQSPRYKVTKRGQDVALRCDPISGHVSLYWYRQALGQGPEFLTYFNYEAQQDKSGLPNDRFSAERPEGSISTLTIQRTEQRDSAMYRCASSLFTAGTFYEQYFGPGTRLTVT.

This clone was detected once. This chain connects TRBV11-3 to TRBJ1-1, with D perhaps TRBD1 (5 bases). The length of the CDR3 is 13 residues. Germline-derived CDR1 and CDR2 are SGHNT and YENEEA. V was shortened by 1 base and J by 8 bases, with 11 bases between the two germline ends. This chain's CDR3 is CASSLGLRGEAFF. DNA of the CDR3: TGTGCCAGCAGCTTAGGTTTAAGGGGAGAAGCTTTCTTT.

The chain uses TRBV3-1 (or the pseudogene TRBV3-2) and TRBJ1-5; 9 bases fit TRBD1. V dropped 6 bases and J dropped 3; count of bases not matched to a gene: 6. Germline CDR1 reads LGHDT; CDR2 reads YNNKEL (reference sequence). The CDR3 totals 15 residues. The CDR3 nucleotides read TGTGCCAGCAGTGCGACAGGGGGGAACAATCAGCCCCAGCATTTT. This codes for CASSATGGNNQPQHF.

This clone has more than one count but fewer than ten. The chain's CDR3 is CASSVRTGGAEQFF. The CDR3 nucleotides are TGTGCCAGCAGCGTCCGGACAGGGGGGGCTGAGCAGTTCTTC. This chain joins TRBV9 and TRBJ2-1; 10 bases map to TRBD1. Germline V gene sequence: CDR1 SGDLS, CDR2 YYNGEE. The CDR3 has 14 residues. Losses at the gene ends were 2 bases for V and 9 bases for J; bases not matched to a gene: 5.

This clone appeared once. This chain uses TRBV13 with TRBJ1-1, with TRBD1 identical over 11 bases. The V and J ends lost 2 bases and 1 base, in that order; junction bases with no gene match: 6. CDR3 size: 17 residues. Germline V gene sequence: CDR1 PRHDT, CDR2 FYEKMQ (reference sequence). The CDR3 is CASSLKGQGVTNTEAFF. CDR3 coding DNA: TGTGCCAGCAGCTTAAAGGGACAGGGGGTAACGAACACTGAAGCTTTCTTT.

The chain combines TRBV12-3 or TRBV12-4 with TRBJ1-1; 8 nucleotides align to TRBD1. V lost 10 bases to trimming and J lost 7 bases; unmatched junction nucleotides: 11. The CDR3 totals 13 residues. The DNA of the CDR3 is TGTGCCATCCGTCCTACAGGGGGTAATGAAGCTTTCTTT. Amino acids: CAIRPTGGNEAFF.

The chain uses TRBV5-8 and TRBJ1-1; the D gene is possibly TRBD1 (5 bases). Germline loops: CDR1 SGHTS, CDR2 YDEGEE. Trimming took 4 bases from V and 5 from J, leaving 15 bases between them. The CDR3 has 14 amino acids. CDR3 sequence: CASSAEGGGTEAFF. The CDR3 coding sequence is TGTGCCAGCAGCGCGGAGGGTGGGGGGACTGAAGCTTTCTTT.

This chain connects TRBV6-2 or TRBV6-3 to TRBJ1-5; perhaps TRBD1 as D (5 bases). Trimming left V 3 bases short and J 2 bases short, with 11 bases between. Germline V CDR1 and CDR2: MNHEY, SVGEGT. The length of the CDR3 is 15 residues. The chain's CDR3 is CASSYEAGGNQPQHF. The CDR3 coding sequence is TGTGCCAGCAGTTATGAGGCGGGGGGCAATCAGCCCCAGCATTTT.

The V gene is TRBV29-1, the J gene TRBJ2-7; maybe TRBD2 (6 bases). Trimming left V 5 bases short and J 6 bases short, with 14 bases between. The germline CDR1 and CDR2 sequences are SQVTM and ANQGSEA. This CDR3 has 12 residues. DNA of the CDR3: TGCAGCGTTCCGGGACTCCTTGGCGAGCAGTACTTC. Protein: CSVPGLLGEQYF.

The rearrangement links TRBV6-4 to TRBJ1-5; D remains unclear. The germline V gene has CDR1 MRHNA and CDR2 SNTAGT. This CDR3 has 15 residues. The V gene lost 6 bases and the J gene lost 4 bases, with 16 bases spanning the gap. DNA for the CDR3: TGTGCCAGCAGCGAGAGCCCTGATGGGAATCAGCCCCAGCATTTT. This sequence encodes CASSESPDGNQPQHF.

V and J are TRBV19 and TRBJ1-2; 8 nucleotides agree with TRBD1. The germline V gene encodes CDR1 LNHDA and CDR2 SQIVND (reference sequence). This CDR3 contains 14 residues. After removal of 8 bases from V and 6 bases from J, the junction contained 11 bases not matched to a gene. The CDR3 bases are TGTGCCAGTGCCTCGGACAGGGAGTCGGATGGCTACACCTTC. This translates into CASASDRESDGYTF.

This chain connects TRBV27 to TRBJ2-3, with 15 positions matching TRBD2. This CDR3 is built from 19 residues. Germline CDR1 reads MNHEY; CDR2 reads SMNVEV (reference sequence). With V trimmed by 6 bases and J by 2 bases, 12 bases remained unmatched. The CDR3 loop reads CASSGLAGGEGVYTDTQYF. The DNA of the CDR3 is TGTGCCAGCAGCGGACTAGCGGGAGGGGAGGGAGTTTACACAGATACGCAGTATTTT.

The chain carries TRBV5-1 and TRBJ1-6, with 9 bases aligning to TRBD1. The germline CDR1 and CDR2 sequences are SGHRS and YFSETQ. With V trimmed by 4 bases and J by 9 bases, 8 bases remained unmatched. The CDR3 contains 15 residues. CDR3 DNA sequence: TGCGCCAGCAGCCGAACACAGGGGGCTGGTTCACCCCTCCACTTT. Its protein is CASSRTQGAGSPLHF.

The table lists this clone with a count of one. This sequence joins TRBV5-4 and TRBJ1-5; no clear D. Germline CDR1 and CDR2: SGHNT and YYREEE (reference sequence). Trimming cost V 1 base and J 8 bases, with 7 bases left between them. The CDR3 has 12 residues. In DNA, the CDR3 is TGTGCCAGCAGCTTGTTTGGGGAGCCCCAGCATTTT. Translated, it gives CASSLFGEPQHF.

The chain has TRBV12-3 or TRBV12-4 and TRBJ2-2; D gene uncertain. The CDR3 is 12 amino acids. The V end lost 1 base, the J end lost 10 bases, and 7 bases lay between the germline ends. The CDR3 nucleotides are TGTGCCAGCAGTTTAGTTGGGTTGGAGCTGTTTTTT. This sequence encodes CASSLVGLELFF.

V gene TRBV18 combines with J gene TRBJ2-1, with D possibly being TRBD1 or TRBD2 (5 bases each). The germline gives CDR1 KGHSH, CDR2 LQKENI. The CDR3 runs to 15 residues. The ends were cut back, 0 bases at V and 0 bases at J, with 6 bases in the middle. The CDR3, as DNA: TGTGCCAGCTCACCACCCGGGACCTCCTACAATGAGCAGTTCTTC. Protein: CASSPPGTSYNEQFF.

V is TRBV9 and J is TRBJ2-5, with 13 bases fitting TRBD2. The J segment lost 0 bases and the V segment lost 3 bases, leaving 11 bases of the junction unmatched. Germline lookup yields CDR1 SGDLS and CDR2 YYNGEE. The CDR3 loop spans 19 amino acids. CDR3 nucleotide sequence: TGTGCCAGCAGCGCCTGGACTAGCGGGGGCCCCGTGTACCAAGAGACCCAGTACTTC. As protein: CASSAWTSGGPVYQETQYF.

The chain recombines TRBV29-1 with TRBJ1-1; 9 bases fit TRBD1. The germline gives CDR1 SQVTM, CDR2 ANQGSEA. This CDR3 spans 11 amino acids. Unmatched junction bases numbered 5, after V lost 4 bases and J lost 11 bases. DNA for the CDR3: TGCAGCGTTGCACAGGGGGCTGGGGCTTTCTTT. The encoded protein is CSVAQGAGAFF.

J is TRBJ2-1 and V is TRBV19; a weak D match, TRBD1 (6 bases). The CDR3 is made up of 15 amino acids. Trimming took off 7 bases at V and 5 bases at J, with 18 bases between the two ends. Germline lookup yields CDR1 LNHDA and CDR2 SQIVND (reference sequence). The CDR3 protein is CASISVGASNNEQFF. The DNA of the CDR3 is TGTGCCAGTATCTCAGTGGGGGCCTCAAACAATGAGCAGTTCTTC.

The gene calls are TRBV6-5 and TRBJ2-3; D remains unclear. Trimming shortened V by 6 bases and J by 1 base, and 5 bases separated the two germline ends. The CDR3 consists of 12 residues. Germline CDR1 and CDR2: MNHEY and SVGAGI. The CDR3 nucleotides read TGTGCCAGCAGCCGTGGCACAGATACGCAGTATTTT. Protein product: CASSRGTDTQYF.